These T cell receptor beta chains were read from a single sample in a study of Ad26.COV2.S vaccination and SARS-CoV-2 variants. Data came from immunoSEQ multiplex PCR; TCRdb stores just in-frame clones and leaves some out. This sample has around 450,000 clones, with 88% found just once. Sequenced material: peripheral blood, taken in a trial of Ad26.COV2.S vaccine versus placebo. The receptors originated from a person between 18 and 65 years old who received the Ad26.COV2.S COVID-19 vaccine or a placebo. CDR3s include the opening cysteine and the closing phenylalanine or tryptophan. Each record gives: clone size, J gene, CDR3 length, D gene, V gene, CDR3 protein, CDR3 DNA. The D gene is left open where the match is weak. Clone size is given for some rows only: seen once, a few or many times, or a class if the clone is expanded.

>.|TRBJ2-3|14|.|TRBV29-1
CSGLQGSRTDTQYF
TGCAGCGGCTTACAGGGTTCGCGAACAGATACGCAGTATTTT
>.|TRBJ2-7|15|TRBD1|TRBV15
CATSRVAGGSREQYF
TGTGCCACCAGCAGAGTGGCAGGGGGTTCTAGAGAGCAGTACTTC
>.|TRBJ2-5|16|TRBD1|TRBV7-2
CASSLQTGTVKETQYF
TGTGCCAGCAGCTTACAAACCGGGACAGTTAAAGAGACCCAGTACTTC
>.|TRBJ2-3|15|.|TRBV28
CASSLRGLGGDTQYF
TGTGCCAGCAGTTTGCGGGGCCTCGGGGGAGATACGCAGTATTTT
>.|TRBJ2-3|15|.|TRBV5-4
CASSPLGAGVDTQYF
TGTGCCAGCAGCCCTCTAGGGGCGGGTGTCGATACGCAGTATTTT
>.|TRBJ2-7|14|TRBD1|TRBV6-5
CASRLNRGAYEQYF
TGTGCCAGCAGGCTTAACAGGGGCGCCTACGAGCAGTACTTC
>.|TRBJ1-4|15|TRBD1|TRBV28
CASSFSGTGDEKLFF
TGTGCCAGCAGTTTCTCCGGGACAGGGGATGAAAAACTGTTTTTT
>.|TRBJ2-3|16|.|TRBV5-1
CASSLPTGALRDTQYF
TGCGCCAGCAGCTTGCCGACCGGGGCTTTGAGGGATACGCAGTATTTT
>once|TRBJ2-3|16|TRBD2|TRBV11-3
CASSARTLADTDTQYF
TGTGCCAGCAGCGCTCGCACTCTAGCGGACACAGATACGCAGTATTTT
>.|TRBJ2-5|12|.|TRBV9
CASSVDLKTQYF
TGTGCCAGCAGCGTAGATTTGAAGACCCAGTACTTC
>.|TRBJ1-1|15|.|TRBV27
CASSLSMGQGTEAFF
TGTGCCAGCAGTTTAAGCATGGGGCAGGGCACTGAAGCTTTCTTT
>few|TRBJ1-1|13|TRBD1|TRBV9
CASSTRTGTEAFF
TGTGCCAGCAGCACCAGGACAGGGACCGAAGCTTTCTTT
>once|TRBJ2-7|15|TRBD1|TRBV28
CASSPPRQGAYEQYF
TGTGCCAGCAGCCCCCCAAGACAGGGGGCATACGAGCAGTACTTC
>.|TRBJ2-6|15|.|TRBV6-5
CASSYSGSGANVLTF
TGTGCCAGCAGTTACTCAGGGTCAGGGGCCAACGTCCTGACTTTC
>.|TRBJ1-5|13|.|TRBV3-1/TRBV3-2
CASSQAGDRPQHF
TGTGCCAGCAGCCAAGCAGGGGATCGGCCCCAGCATTTT
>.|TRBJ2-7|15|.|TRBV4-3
CASSQEITASYEQYF
TGCGCCAGCAGCCAAGAAATCACTGCCTCCTACGAGCAGTACTTC
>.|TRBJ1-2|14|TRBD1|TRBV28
CASSLGQANYGYTF
TGTGCCAGCAGTCTGGGACAGGCTAACTATGGCTACACCTTC